This record concerns one T cell receptor (beta chain) sequence. Germline assignment: CDR1 SGHAT and CDR2 FQNNGV. This CDR3 is 14 amino acids long. The V gene lost 4 bases and the J gene lost 8 bases, with 14 bases spanning the gap. These data originate in a study of blood T cell repertoires in COVID-19. Sequencing was performed with immunoSEQ multiplex PCR; in TCRdb, only in-frame clones are kept and a portion is missing. Of 350,000 to 400,000 clones in the sample, roughly 84% were seen once. The sequence was collected from a woman aged 25 to 39 who had recovered from COVID-19. Sequencing was carried out using PBMCs or T cells enriched from blood (not recorded which). This sequence joins TRBV11-2 and TRBJ1-4; tentatively, D is TRBD1 (5 bases). The CDR3 protein is CASSWGLPREKLFF. The CDR3 nucleotides read TGTGCCAGCAGCTGGGGCCTGCCTCGGGAAAAACTGTTTTTT. The full variable domain, completed using reference TRBV11-2 and TRBJ1-4, is EAGVAQSPRYKIIEKRQSVAFWCNPISGHATLYWYQQILGQGPKLLIQFQNNGVVDDSQLPKDRFSAERLKGVDSTLKIQPAKLEDSAVYLCASSWGLPREKLFFGSGTQLSVL.